This T cell receptor beta chain was found in a study of regulatory T cells in long-lasting Graves disease. The overall study: More than 5 years of antithyroid drugs with positive TSH receptor antibodies defined persistent Graves' disease. Findings of the study overall: Whereas new patients shared 800 to 1,000 public clonotypes, persistent patients shared more, at approximately 2,700.

The CDR3 is 14 amino acids. V trimming: 4 bases; J trimming: 5 bases; junction bases outside the gene matches: 8. CDR1 is SGHRS, CDR2 YFSETQ, per germline. In regard to this clonotype: What it recognizes is unknown.

Arm-PCR of CDR3 regions and iRepertoire HTBI primers were the basis on which TCR beta libraries were built. TCRdb analysed the multiplex PCR reads with MiXCR anew, one entry per CDR3 protein. The sample records 600,000 to 800,000 distinct CDR3 sequences, 25% to 35% being singletons. Time point indicated: persistent/refractory GD, antithyroid drugs over 5 years with positive TRAb. Preparation of the TCR library used RNA extracted from PBMCs. Patients met American Thyroid Association criteria for Graves' disease. The clonotype was recovered from a female donor with Graves disease. The starting material was peripheral blood mononuclear cells (PBMCs), obtained when the disease was refractory, from a patient treated with antithyroid drugs. This rearrangement joins TRBV5-1 to TRBJ2-5; 7 positions agree with TRBD1. The DNA of the CDR3 is TGCGCCAGCAGCGGCACAGGGGTTGATGAGACCCAGTACTTC. It encodes CASSGTGVDETQYF. Together with reference TRBV5-1 and TRBJ2-5, the CDR3 gives the full variable domain: KAGVTQTPRYLIKTRGQQVTLSCSPISGHRSVSWYQQTPGQGLQFLFEYFSETQRNKGNFPGRFSGRQFSNSRSEMNVSTLELGDSALYLCASSGTGVDETQYFGPGTRLLVL.